These T cell receptor beta chains were read from a single sample in a study of T cell responses to AZD1222 COVID-19 vaccine. Generated by immunoSEQ multiplex PCR, the TCRdb table keeps only in-frame clones and is missing some. The sample has around 84,000 clones, about 85% seen once. This sample comprised peripheral blood, obtained on day 0 of AZD1222 vaccination. The receptors stem from an adult in good health. CDR3s leave out the opening cysteine and the closing phenylalanine or tryptophan.

TRBV19,ASSGLWQGPQGNVLT
TRBV9,ASSVGGRLDSYEQY
TRBV4-3,ASSQDPTWSNEQF
TRBV3-1/TRBV3-2,ASSHSGATYEQY
TRBV13,ASSLGPAGGYEQF
TRBV14,ASSWDRAYEQY
TRBV7-3,ASSPSWSSYNEQF
TRBV3-1/TRBV3-2,ASSITSGSNEQF
TRBV6-5,ATTPSSGVNEQF
TRBV27,ASSFRSPENNEQF
TRBV7-2,ASSLLDRGGIQY
TRBV11-2,ASSLTPGLEYGYT
TRBV7-7,ARADGGAGGSDTQY
TRBV19,ASGRDSSSRRLSNQPQH
TRBV19,ASSSGEKVEQF
TRBV11-2,ASSFPDRRRPYGYT
TRBV10-3,AIRDLGRPEAF
TRBV18,ASSPMGLANGYT
TRBV3-1/TRBV3-2,ASSPGVALTYEQY
TRBV10-3,AISAENTIY
TRBV3-1/TRBV3-2,ASSQVFRGDGYT
TRBV5-6,ASSRTSGSSDTQY
TRBV29-1,SVDRDITDTQY
TRBV6-5,ASSYLPGEGTQY
TRBV4-1,ASSRFAPPGGNTEAF
TRBV11-2,ASSITRDSGLPGNTIY
TRBV6-5,ASRTSGQTYEQY
TRBV9,ASSVGILSIATNEKLF
TRBV4-2,ASSQAPGQVGQPQH
TRBV10-1,ASSAQIGSEAF
TRBV18,ASSRGLDEQF
TRBV6-2/TRBV6-3,ASSYGTRLIEQF
TRBV27,ASSGDGYEQY
TRBV10-3,ATGTSSETQY
TRBV19,ASLLSGGFNYGYT
TRBV2,ASSEQGAFRGYT
TRBV9,ASSVGTSGGLF
TRBV15,ATSRGPPSNQPQH
TRBV18,ASSPNLLSEQF
TRBV6-5,ASMMPYLGTQY
TRBV9,ASSSGSGNTIY
TRBV7-2,ASSLLPRGNQETQY
TRBV14,ASSPLAGFYEQY